Reported below is one T cell receptor beta chain. Profiling relied on immunoSEQ multiplex PCR, and the TCRdb table lists in-frame clones only, not all of them. The table includes 170,000 or so clones, around 87% detected once. The sample originates from a study of blood T cell repertoires in COVID-19. The V end lost 7 bases, the J end lost 8 bases, and 17 bases lay between the germline ends. CDR1 SGHVS and CDR2 FQNEAQ come from the germline V gene. This CDR3 region has 13 residues. The V and J genes are TRBV7-8 and TRBJ1-2; perhaps TRBD1 as D (5 bases). The sequenced material came from PBMCs or T cells enriched from blood (not recorded which). The clonotype originates from a woman between 50 and 59 years old who had recovered from COVID-19. The CDR3 coding sequence is TGTGCCAGCACCCGACCAGGGTCCCAAGGCTACACCTTC. This codes for CASTRPGSQGYTF.